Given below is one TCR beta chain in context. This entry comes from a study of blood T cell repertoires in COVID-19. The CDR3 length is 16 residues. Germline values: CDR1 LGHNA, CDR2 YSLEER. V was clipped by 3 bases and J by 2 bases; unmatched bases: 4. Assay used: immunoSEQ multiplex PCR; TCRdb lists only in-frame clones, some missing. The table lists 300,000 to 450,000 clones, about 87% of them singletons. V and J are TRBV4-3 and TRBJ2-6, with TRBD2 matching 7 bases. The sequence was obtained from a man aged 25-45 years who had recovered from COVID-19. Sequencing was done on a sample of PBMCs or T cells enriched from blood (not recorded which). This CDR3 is CASSQFGGAGANVLTF. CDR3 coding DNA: TGCGCCAGCAGCCAGTTTGGGGGGGCTGGGGCCAACGTCCTGACTTTC.